The 28 T cell receptor beta chains below come from one sample, sequenced in a study of T cells after yellow fever vaccination (dated by TCRdb to between 2019 and 2020). The sample's treatment or condition, from its label and the paper: live attenuated yellow fever vaccine strain. To prepare the library, 5' RACE was applied. Sequencing was performed on an Illumina NovaSeq 6000. Clones were called with MiXCR by TCRdb after fastp trimmed the public reads at Q25, and only in-frame beta chains were retained. One record per CDR3 amino acid sequence lists the most common genes and DNA. Within this sample are approximately 170,000 distinct CDR3 sequences, with 11% of them counted one time only. Of the sample, less than 40% is held by the ten largest clones. The sequencing used CD8+ T cells sorted from PBMCs, collected 15 days after the yellow fever booster vaccination. These receptors originate from a man younger than 35 who received the YFV17D yellow fever vaccine.

The genes are TRBV18 and TRBJ2-1; a weak D match, TRBD1 (5 bases). Trimming removed 0 bases from V and 7 bases from J, with 10 bases in between. Germline CDR1 reads KGHSH; CDR2 reads LQKENI. There are 14 residues in the CDR3. CDR3 residues: CASSPPRQLNEQFF. The CDR3 nucleotides read TGTGCCAGCTCACCACCCAGACAGCTAAATGAGCAGTTCTTC.

This clonotype has ten or more counts. CDR3 coding DNA: TGTGCCAGCAGCGTAAGGGAGGAGCAGTTCTTC. It is translated as CASSVREEQFF. The V gene is TRBV9, the J gene TRBJ2-1; D possibly corresponds to TRBD2 (5 bases). The germline gives CDR1 SGDLS, CDR2 YYNGEE. The V gene lost 1 base and the J gene lost 10 bases, with 6 bases spanning the gap. The CDR3 sequence is 11 residues long. The full variable domain, its missing parts supplied by reference TRBV9 and TRBJ2-1, is DSGVTQTPKHLITATGQRVTLRCSPRSGDLSVYWYQQSLDQGLQFLIQYYNGEERAKGNILERFSAQQFPDLHSELNLSSLELGDSALYFCASSVREEQFFGPGTRLTVL.

This clonotype has more than one count but fewer than ten. The chain joins TRBV4-3 to TRBJ1-1, with D possibly being TRBD1 (6 bases). V lost 6 bases, J lost 3 bases, and 17 bases lay in between. CDR3 length: 15 amino acids. The V gene's germline CDR1 is LGHNA and CDR2 YSLEER. The CDR3 protein is CASSRFRQAYTEAFF. CDR3 nucleotides: TGCGCCAGCAGTCGCTTCCGACAGGCCTACACTGAAGCTTTCTTT.

The chain recombines TRBV29-1 with TRBJ2-7; 8 nucleotides align to TRBD1. This CDR3 is built from 17 residues. Germline V gene lookup returns CDR1 SQVTM and CDR2 ANQGSEA. Trimming removed 5 bases from V and 1 base from J; junction bases left unmatched: 16. The CDR3 DNA reads TGCAGCGTTCATACCCCCCCCGACAGGGGTGCGTCCTACGAGCAGTACTTC. Translation: CSVHTPPDRGASYEQYF.

The chain joins TRBV7-6 to TRBJ2-3; D possibly uses TRBD1 or TRBD2 (6 bases each). V shed 5 bases and J shed 4 bases, with 10 bases lying between them. The CDR3 runs 13 residues. The germline CDR1 and CDR2 sequences are SGHVS and FNYEAQ. CDR3 loop: CASSQGGSDTQYF. The CDR3 DNA is TGTGCCAGCAGCCAAGGGGGGTCAGATACGCAGTATTTT.

The V call is TRBV7-2, the J call TRBJ2-1, with D perhaps being TRBD1 or TRBD2 (5 bases each). CDR1 is SGHTA, CDR2 FQGNSA, per germline. The CDR3 has 14 amino acids. V was shortened by 4 bases and J by 10 bases, with 17 bases between the two germline ends. CDR3: CASSSTGAREEQFF. As DNA, the CDR3 is TGTGCCAGCAGCTCAACCGGGGCGAGGGAGGAGCAGTTCTTC.

This clonotype was counted a few times. This chain connects TRBV28 to TRBJ2-5; 10 nucleotides align to TRBD1. Germline CDR1 and CDR2: MDHEN and SYDVKM. Trimming took 2 bases from V and 2 from J; bases not matched to a gene: 5. This CDR3 spans 16 amino acids. DNA for the CDR3: TGTGCCAGCAGTTTACCAGGACAGGGGGGGCAAGAGACCCAGTACTTC. Amino acids: CASSLPGQGGQETQYF.

This clonotype occurred a few times. The chain has TRBV4-1 and TRBJ1-1; a possible D gene is TRBD1 (6 bases). This CDR3 comprises 18 residues. Per germline, CDR1 MGHRA and CDR2 YSYEKL. Trimming removed 0 bases at V and 0 bases at J, with 17 bases between. The CDR3 DNA sequence: TGCGCCAGCAGCCAAGAAAGGGGGGCACCTACCATGAACACTGAAGCTTTCTTT. Translation: CASSQERGAPTMNTEAFF.

J is TRBJ2-7 and V is TRBV7-6, with 10 bases that match TRBD1. Germline lookup yields CDR1 SGHVS and CDR2 FNYEAQ. Trimming at V came to 5 bases and at J to 5 bases, leaving 6 bases not matched to a gene. The CDR3 covers 14 residues. This chain's CDR3 is CASSRTGGPHEQYF. For the CDR3, the DNA is TGTGCCAGCAGCCGGACAGGGGGTCCTCACGAGCAGTACTTC. The full variable domain, rest sourced from reference TRBV7-6 and TRBJ2-7, is GAGVSQSPRYKVTKRGQDVALRCDPISGHVSLYWYRQALGQGPEFLTYFNYEAQQDKSGLPNDRFSAERPEGSISTLTIQRTEQRDSAMYRCASSRTGGPHEQYFGPGTRLTVT.

This clonotype has just a few counts. The chain links TRBV7-9 to TRBJ2-7, with D hard to call. CDR3 size: 14 residues. Germline CDR1 and CDR2: SEHNR and FQNEAQ (reference sequence). Trimming removed 4 bases at V and 2 bases at J, with 12 bases between. The DNA of the CDR3 is TGTGCCAGCAGCTATTCCTCAGACCCCTACGAGCAGTACGTC. Translating it yields CASSYSSDPYEQYV.

This clonotype was detected only a few times. J is TRBJ2-4 and V is TRBV20-1; weak D call: TRBD1 (6 bases). This CDR3 has 15 residues. Trimming took 4 bases from V and 5 from J, leaving 18 bases between them. The germline CDR1 and CDR2 sequences are DFQATT and SNEGSKA (reference sequence). CDR3 bases: TGCAGTGCTAAATCAGGGGTCGGTGTCGAAAACATTCAGTACTTC. Translated: CSAKSGVGVENIQYF.

The chain combines TRBV12-3 or TRBV12-4 with TRBJ1-5, with a weak D call TRBD1 (5 bases). The CDR3 is 15 amino acids. V dropped 4 bases and J dropped 2 bases, with 12 bases sitting between them. The CDR3 protein is CASSSQGNGNQPQHF. Written as DNA, the CDR3 is TGTGCCAGCAGTTCTCAGGGAAATGGCAATCAGCCCCAGCATTTT.

This clonotype was seen only a few times. This chain connects TRBV7-9 to TRBJ1-1; weak D call: TRBD1 (5 bases). V was pared by 4 bases and J by 1 base, with 10 bases between. This CDR3 is built from 14 residues. Germline CDR1 SEHNR, CDR2 FQNEAQ (reference sequence). The CDR3 region is CASSSTQGNTEAFF. The CDR3 DNA reads as TGTGCCAGCAGCTCTACCCAGGGGAACACTGAAGCTTTCTTT.

As DNA, the CDR3 is TGTGCCAGCAGTTTTGCGGCTAGCGGGGTCGAAGAGACCCAGTACTTC. It codes for CASSFAASGVEETQYF. This chain joins TRBV12-3 or TRBV12-4 and TRBJ2-5, with TRBD2 matching 9 bases. With V trimmed by 3 bases and J by 3 bases, 8 bases remained unmatched. The CDR3 consists of 16 residues.

J is TRBJ1-1 and V is TRBV9, with 8 bases fitting TRBD1. Germline assignment: CDR1 SGDLS and CDR2 YYNGEE. The CDR3 spans 15 residues. V shed 3 bases, J shed 4 bases, and the junction held 8 bases outside the gene matches. This chain's CDR3 is CASSAPRTGSTEAFF. The CDR3 region has the DNA TGTGCCAGCAGCGCCCCCCGGACAGGGAGCACTGAAGCTTTCTTT.

This clonotype was observed a few times. The genes are TRBV4-3 and TRBJ2-7; 8 bases line up with TRBD1. CDR3 size: 15 residues. In germline, CDR1 is LGHNA, CDR2 YSLEER. Unmatched junction bases numbered 3, after V lost 0 bases and J lost 2 bases. The CDR3 DNA is TGCGCCAGCAGCCAAGATCCGACAGGGGCCTACGAGCAGTACTTC. Translated: CASSQDPTGAYEQYF.

This chain uses TRBV25-1 with TRBJ2-7; unclear D gene. The CDR3 covers 14 residues. CDR1 and CDR2 (germline): MGHDK, SYGVNS. The V end lost 6 bases, the J end lost 7 bases, and 19 bases lay between the germline ends. The CDR3 loop is CASSERPGSGEQYF. The CDR3 DNA is TGTGCCAGCAGCGAACGCCCTGGGTCTGGGGAGCAGTACTTC.

In its sample, this clonotype was seen many times. The chain uses TRBV29-1 and TRBJ1-1; no reliable D call. Deletions cut 4 bases from V and 0 bases from J, with 6 bases between. The length of the CDR3 is 12 residues. The germline CDR1 and CDR2 sequences are SQVTM and ANQGSEA. This CDR3 is CSVGSMNTEAFF. DNA for the CDR3: TGCAGCGTTGGGAGCATGAACACTGAAGCTTTCTTT.

This clonotype was recorded a few times. The chain combines TRBV29-1 with TRBJ2-3; 16 bases line up with TRBD2. The CDR3 is 18 amino acids. V lost 5 bases to trimming and J lost 3 bases; unmatched junction nucleotides: 11. CDR1 and CDR2 from the germline V gene are SQVTM and ANQGSEA. The CDR3 loop reads CSVYTGTSGGGRTDTQYF. CDR3 sequence (DNA): TGCAGCGTTTACACCGGGACTAGCGGGGGGGGGAGGACAGATACGCAGTATTTT.

This clonotype showed up just a few times. The V call is TRBV15, the J call TRBJ2-3; D uncertain. This CDR3 has 13 residues. The germline CDR1 and CDR2 sequences are LNHNV and YYDKDF (reference sequence). V lost 6 bases to trimming and J lost 6 bases, with 13 bases between them. In DNA form, the CDR3 reads TGTGCCACCAGGGACCGAGGTAGCGATACGCAGTATTTT. Translated, it gives CATRDRGSDTQYF.

The genes are TRBV4-3 and TRBJ2-2; 8 positions match TRBD2. The CDR3 loop spans 17 amino acids. The V and J ends lost 2 bases and 5 bases, in that order; junction bases with no gene match: 10. Germline loops: CDR1 LGHNA, CDR2 YSLEER. This chain's CDR3 is CASSQPRGGVQTGELFF. CDR3 bases: TGCGCCAGCAGCCAACCCCGGGGGGGTGTACAGACCGGGGAGCTGTTTTTT.

This chain links TRBV20-1 with TRBJ2-3, with 9 bases fitting TRBD2. The length of the CDR3 is 14 residues. Germline assignment: CDR1 DFQATT and CDR2 SNEGSKA (reference sequence). The ends lost 1 base at V and 6 bases at J; junction bases unmatched: 5. This CDR3 is CSARGGGAGDTQYF. The CDR3 coding sequence is TGCAGTGCTAGAGGCGGGGGGGCCGGGGATACGCAGTATTTT.

The chain uses TRBV6-2 or TRBV6-3 and TRBJ2-1; TRBD1 or TRBD2 may be the D gene (6 bases each). V was cut by 0 bases and J by 4 bases, with 13 bases left in between. There are 16 residues in the CDR3. Looked up from germline, CDR1 is MNHEY and CDR2 is SVGEGT. As DNA, the CDR3 is TGTGCCAGCAGTTACTCAATAGGGGGGAGTTACAATGAGCAGTTCTTC. It encodes CASSYSIGGSYNEQFF.

This clonotype has just a few counts. The CDR3 DNA reads TGTGCCAGCAGTATAGGGACAGGGGGAAAGACCGGCTATGGCTACACCTTC. Translating gives CASSIGTGGKTGYGYTF. This chain connects TRBV28 to TRBJ1-2, with TRBD1 matching over 11 bases. This CDR3 region has 17 residues. The germline V gene has CDR1 MDHEN and CDR2 SYDVKM. With V trimmed by 5 bases and J by 4 bases, 12 bases remained unmatched.

The gene calls are TRBV6-1 and TRBJ2-3; D remains unclear. Per germline, CDR1 MNHNS and CDR2 SASEGT. CDR3 size: 11 residues. The ends were cut back, 3 bases at V and 8 bases at J, with 6 bases in the middle. Here the CDR3 reads CASSDFGTQYF. CDR3 DNA sequence: TGTGCCAGCAGTGATTTCGGTACGCAGTATTTT.

This clonotype was seen repeatedly, ten times or more. J is TRBJ2-1 and V is TRBV6-2 or TRBV6-3, with 9 bases aligning to TRBD1. This CDR3 is 17 amino acids long. Germline loops: CDR1 MNHEY, CDR2 SVGEGT. Trimming took 2 bases from V and 5 from J; bases not matched to a gene: 10. The CDR3 sequence is CASSYTLRTGVDNEQFF. Here the CDR3 DNA reads TGTGCCAGCAGTTACACCCTCAGGACAGGGGTCGACAATGAGCAGTTCTTC.

This clonotype appeared a few times. In DNA form, the CDR3 reads TGTGCCAGCAGCTTCGTGGGGCCCTACGAGCAGTACGTC. The encoded protein is CASSFVGPYEQYV. This chain joins TRBV7-9 and TRBJ2-7; maybe TRBD1 (5 bases). V gave up 3 bases and J gave up 2 bases, with 8 bases separating them. The germline V gene encodes CDR1 SEHNR and CDR2 FQNEAQ (reference sequence). The CDR3 sequence is 13 residues long.

This clonotype was seen repeatedly, ten times or more. This chain links TRBV6-5 with TRBJ2-2; D is unclear. This CDR3 contains 13 residues. Germline V gives CDR1 MNHEY, CDR2 SVGAGI. V lost 6 bases and J lost 4, with 9 bases in between. CDR3 sequence reads: CASSPDGTGELFF. DNA for the CDR3: TGTGCCAGCAGCCCCGACGGCACCGGGGAGCTGTTTTTT.